This T cell receptor (beta chain) was documented in a study of T cell changes during pregnancy in multiple sclerosis. The table came from immunoSEQ multiplex PCR; TCRdb's copy has only in-frame clones and leaves some out. The sample comprises approximately 38,000 clones, about 95% of which are singletons, and approximately 1.8% rests with the top ten. This sample comprised peripheral blood, obtained in the third trimester of pregnancy. This TCR came from a female donor with multiple sclerosis, enrolled in a pregnancy study.

CDR3 bases: TGCGCCAGCAGCCAAGATGGGCGACAACGTGATGGCTACACCTTC. Its translation: CASSQDGRQRDGYTF. This chain uses TRBV4-3 with TRBJ1-2; unclear D gene. The germline CDR1 and CDR2 sequences are LGHNA and YSLEER. CDR3 length equals 15 residues. Trimming stripped 0 bases from V and 6 bases from J, with 14 bases between.